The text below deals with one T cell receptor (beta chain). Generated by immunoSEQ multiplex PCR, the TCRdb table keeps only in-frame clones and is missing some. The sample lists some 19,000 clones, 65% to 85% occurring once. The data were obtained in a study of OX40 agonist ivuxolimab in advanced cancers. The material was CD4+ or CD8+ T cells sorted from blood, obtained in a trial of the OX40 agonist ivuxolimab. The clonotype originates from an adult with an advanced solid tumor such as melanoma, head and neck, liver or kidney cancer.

In DNA, the CDR3 is TGTGCCAGCAGCACACTTAGCGGGGGGTTCTACAATGAGCAGTTCTTC. Translated, it gives CASSTLSGGFYNEQFF. This chain uses TRBV9 with TRBJ2-1, with 10 bases matching TRBD2. From germline, CDR1 is SGDLS and CDR2 YYNGEE. The CDR3 covers 16 residues. Unmatched junction bases numbered 7, after V lost 4 bases and J lost 3 bases. Variable domain in full (rest from reference TRBV9 and TRBJ2-1): DSGVTQTPKHLITATGQRVTLRCSPRSGDLSVYWYQQSLDQGLQFLIQYYNGEERAKGNILERFSAQQFPDLHSELNLSSLELGDSALYFCASSTLSGGFYNEQFFGPGTRLTVL.